This passage covers 27 T cell receptor beta chains from one sample sequenced in a study of blood T cells in healthy people across ages. With a J-beta primer mix and a sample-barcoded 5' primer, a second PCR ran 7 to 11 cycles. TCRdb reprocessed the 5' RACE reads via MiXCR and lists one record per CDR3 protein. The table includes roughly 800,000 distinct CDR3 sequences, about 62% detected once. Source material: blood. These receptors came from a man aged 25 to 40 in good health.

The J gene is TRBJ2-7, the V gene TRBV10-3, with TRBD2 as a possible D gene (7 bases). The V end was cut by 7 bases, the J end by 5 bases, with 18 bases between. The CDR3 contains 14 residues. Per germline, CDR1 ENHRY and CDR2 SYGVKD. This CDR3 reads CAIKRDTVPDEQYF. In DNA form, the CDR3 reads TGTGCCATCAAGCGGGACACCGTCCCCGACGAGCAGTACTTC.

This clonotype occurred a few times. The gene calls are TRBV20-1 and TRBJ2-1, with 10 bases that match TRBD1. CDR3 size: 16 residues. V trimming: 0 bases; J trimming: 8 bases; junction bases outside the gene matches: 10. Germline loops: CDR1 DFQATT, CDR2 SNEGSKA (reference sequence). The CDR3 spells CSARDPWTGGEDEQFF. In nucleotides, the CDR3 is TGCAGTGCTAGAGATCCCTGGACAGGGGGAGAGGATGAGCAGTTCTTC.

This clonotype was recorded a few times. The V gene is TRBV11-2, the J gene TRBJ2-3, with TRBD2 matching over 10 bases. The V segment lost 0 bases and the J segment 0 bases; nucleotides outside the gene matches: 12. Per germline, CDR1 SGHAT and CDR2 FQNNGV. This CDR3 is 20 amino acids long. The CDR3 DNA follows: TGTGCCAGCAGCTTAGATCTGCCTCGCGGGACTAGCGTGAGCACAGATACGCAGTATTTT. The encoded protein is CASSLDLPRGTSVSTDTQYF. Variable domain in full (rest from reference TRBV11-2 and TRBJ2-3): EAGVAQSPRYKIIEKRQSVAFWCNPISGHATLYWYQQILGQGPKLLIQFQNNGVVDDSQLPKDRFSAERLKGVDSTLKIQPAKLEDSAVYLCASSLDLPRGTSVSTDTQYFGPGTRLTVL.

The chain combines TRBV20-1 with TRBJ2-7; D possibly matches TRBD1 or TRBD2 (5 bases each). The CDR3 contains 14 residues. The germline CDR1 and CDR2 sequences are DFQATT and SNEGSKA (reference sequence). V lost 5 bases and J lost 6, with 20 bases in between. Written as DNA, the CDR3 is TGCAGTGCTTTGGGGCCCGGGGTGCTAGTCGAGCAGTACTTC. Its translation is CSALGPGVLVEQYF.

Ten or more counts support this clonotype. J is TRBJ2-7 and V is TRBV9, with D tentatively TRBD1 (5 bases). Trimming left V 6 bases short and J 9 bases short, with 19 bases between. The CDR3 covers 13 residues. The germline V gene encodes CDR1 SGDLS and CDR2 YYNGEE. In DNA form, the CDR3 reads TGTGCCAGCATTGCAGGGCACAAAACGGGGCAGTACTTC. Amino acids: CASIAGHKTGQYF.

The chain uses TRBV20-1 and TRBJ2-5; 10 nucleotides agree with TRBD2. Germline-derived CDR1 and CDR2 are DFQATT and SNEGSKA (reference sequence). The CDR3 has 15 amino acids. Trimming took 6 bases from V and 2 from J; bases not matched to a gene: 9. This chain's CDR3 is CSAHRASGGQETQYF. For the CDR3, the DNA is TGCAGTGCCCACCGAGCTAGCGGGGGACAAGAGACCCAGTACTTC.

V gene TRBV6-2 or TRBV6-3 combines with J gene TRBJ2-3; tentatively, D is TRBD1 or TRBD2 (5 bases each). The V gene lost 6 bases and the J gene lost 0 bases, with 16 bases spanning the gap. Germline V lookup: CDR1 MNHEY, CDR2 SVGEGT. The length of the CDR3 is 16 residues. The CDR3 nucleotides read TGTGCCAGCAGGTTCCCGGGACCCTATAGCACAGATACGCAGTATTTT. The encoded protein is CASRFPGPYSTDTQYF.

The J gene is TRBJ2-1, the V gene TRBV28; 15 bases fit TRBD2. Per the germline V gene, CDR1 is MDHEN and CDR2 is SYDVKM. The CDR3 contains 18 residues. After removal of 6 bases from V and 3 bases from J, the junction contained 9 bases not matched to a gene. DNA for the CDR3: TGTGCCAGCAGAGGGACTAGCGGGAGGCCACCGCTCTACAATGAGCAGTTCTTC. Encoded protein: CASRGTSGRPPLYNEQFF. The full variable domain, rest sourced from reference TRBV28 and TRBJ2-1, is DVKVTQSSRYLVKRTGEKVFLECVQDMDHENMFWYRQDPGLGLRLIYFSYDVKMKEKGDIPEGYSVSREKKERFSLILESASTNQTSMYLCASRGTSGRPPLYNEQFFGPGTRLTVL.

This clonotype was seen only once. V usage is TRBV12-3 or TRBV12-4 and J usage is TRBJ2-7; 10 positions match TRBD1. The length of the CDR3 is 13 residues. V was clipped by 5 bases and J by 10 bases; unmatched bases: 8. The chain's CDR3 is CASSPRDRGPQYF. DNA for the CDR3: TGTGCCAGCAGTCCCCGGGACAGGGGTCCCCAGTACTTC.

This clonotype has just one count. The rearrangement uses TRBV6-5 and TRBJ2-7; the D gene is possibly TRBD1 (6 bases). The CDR3 is made up of 14 amino acids. CDR1 and CDR2 (germline): MNHEY, SVGAGI. V was pared by 5 bases and J by 3 bases, with 14 bases between. CDR3 in DNA: TGTGCCAGCAGTCCAGGGGAAAACTACTACGAGCAGTACTTC. This codes for CASSPGENYYEQYF.

The rearrangement uses TRBV7-2 and TRBJ2-7; 8 nucleotides align to TRBD1. The CDR3 contains 16 residues. The V gene's germline CDR1 is SGHTA and CDR2 FQGNSA. The V gene end was trimmed by 3 bases and the J gene end by 1 base; junction bases not matched to a gene: 8. CDR3 sequence (DNA): TGTGCCAGCAGCTTTAGAGCACAGGGGGTTTCCTACGAGCAGTACTTC. It translates to CASSFRAQGVSYEQYF.

Only one count was recorded for this clonotype. Here the CDR3 reads CASSRRGLAGWGDTQYF. CDR3 nucleotides: TGTGCCAGCAGTCGACGTGGTCTAGCGGGGTGGGGAGATACGCAGTATTTT. The chain uses TRBV12-3 or TRBV12-4 and TRBJ2-3; 9 bases are shared with TRBD2. This CDR3 contains 17 residues. The trim removed 5 bases at V and 5 bases at J, leaving 14 bases unmatched.

The gene calls are TRBV18 and TRBJ2-4; D is ambiguous. The DNA end lines up better with TRBJ2-7; the J call may be wrong. The germline V gene has CDR1 KGHSH and CDR2 LQKENI. The CDR3 consists of 14 residues. The CDR3 sequence: CASSQSSPPDEQYF. The DNA for the CDR3 is TGTGCCAGCTCACAGAGCAGCCCACCCGACGAGCAGTACTTC.

The CDR3 loop is CASSGALKGANVLTF. The CDR3 DNA is TGTGCCAGCAGCGGGGCCCTCAAAGGGGCCAACGTCCTGACTTTC. The gene calls are TRBV2 and TRBJ2-6; D assignment may be TRBD1 or TRBD2 (5 bases each). The CDR3 is 15 residues long. Germline V CDR1 and CDR2: SNHLY, FYNNEI. V was trimmed by 6 bases and J by 4 bases, leaving 13 bases between them.

This clonotype was recorded a few times. A read error may be the cause here, since a much bigger clone is one base away. This chain links TRBV12-3 or TRBV12-4 with TRBJ2-3; 9 bases map to TRBD2. J gave up 5 bases and V 7 bases, and 7 bases lay outside the gene matches. The CDR3 covers 14 residues. The CDR3, as DNA: TGTGCCAGCAATGGCGGGGGGGGCGGAGATACGCAGTATTTT. This sequence encodes CASNGGGGGDTQYF.

The chain joins TRBV27 to TRBJ1-6; no firm D call. The ends were cut back, 0 bases at V and 10 bases at J, with 13 bases in the middle. Germline V gives CDR1 MNHEY, CDR2 SMNVEV (reference sequence). This CDR3 region has 15 residues. The CDR3 nucleotides read TGTGCCAGCAGTTTATCGGAGGCGCTTGCATCACCCCTCCACTTT. It translates to CASSLSEALASPLHF.

This clonotype was counted between two and nine times. This chain uses TRBV11-2 with TRBJ2-1; D gene uncertain. The CDR3 consists of 15 residues. Germline V lookup: CDR1 SGHAT, CDR2 FQNNGV. Trimming shortened V by 5 bases and J by 4 bases, and 15 bases separated the two germline ends. The CDR3 region has the DNA TGTGCCAGCAGCGCCGACGGACGTCAATACAATGAGCAGTTCTTC. Protein sequence: CASSADGRQYNEQFF.

This clonotype has just a few counts. The chain couples TRBV10-3 to TRBJ2-4, with a tentative D call TRBD2 (6 bases). Gene TRBJ2-5 matches the end of the DNA better, so the J call may be wrong. Looked up from germline, CDR1 is ENHRY and CDR2 is SYGVKD. CDR3 length equals 15 residues. CDR3 residues: CAISEQAGGGETQYF. The CDR3 bases are TGTGCCATCAGTGAGCAAGCAGGAGGAGGGGAGACCCAGTACTTC.

This sequence joins TRBV29-1 and TRBJ2-1; 7 bases agree with TRBD1. V lost 5 bases to trimming and J lost 1 base; unmatched junction nucleotides: 8. The germline V gene encodes CDR1 SQVTM and CDR2 ANQGSEA. The CDR3 sequence is 15 residues long. The CDR3 DNA is TGCAGCGTTCGCCCTCCGGGACAGTCCTACAATGAGCAGTTCTTC. Encoded protein: CSVRPPGQSYNEQFF.

This chain connects TRBV6-1 to TRBJ2-5, with D perhaps being TRBD1 or TRBD2 (6 bases each). Judging by the DNA end, TRBJ2-1 fits better; the J call may be wrong. The CDR3 is 15 amino acids. From germline, CDR1 is MNHNS and CDR2 SASEGT. The CDR3 DNA sequence: TGTGCCAGCAGTCGGGGGCCGGGTCCCCAGGAGACCCAGTTCTTC. Protein: CASSRGPGPQETQFF.

The V call is TRBV20-1, the J call TRBJ2-3; D unclear. Germline CDR1 DFQATT, CDR2 SNEGSKA (reference sequence). Trimming took 3 bases from V and 2 from J, leaving 12 bases between them. The CDR3 is made up of 14 amino acids. CDR3 region: CSARRLGFTDTQYF. CDR3 bases: TGCAGTGCTAGGCGGTTGGGGTTCACAGATACGCAGTATTTT.

The chain employs TRBV7-2 and TRBJ2-1; D is possibly TRBD2 (6 bases). The CDR3 loop spans 15 amino acids. Germline V gives CDR1 SGHTA, CDR2 FQGNSA. V was clipped by 2 bases and J by 4 bases, with 12 bases between them. CDR3 loop: CASSLSGLNYNEQFF. The CDR3 nucleotides read TGTGCCAGCAGCTTAAGCGGGTTAAATTACAATGAGCAGTTCTTC.

In this sample, this clonotype turned up a few times. The CDR3 is CASSYTSGTGANVLTF. The CDR3 DNA reads TGTGCCAGCAGTTACACCTCTGGGACTGGGGCCAACGTCCTGACTTTC. The rearrangement links TRBV6-5 to TRBJ2-6; D is unclear. CDR3 length: 16 amino acids. The V gene lost 2 bases and the J gene lost 2 bases, with 10 bases spanning the gap. Germline V gene lookup returns CDR1 MNHEY and CDR2 SVGAGI.

V and J are TRBV7-9 and TRBJ2-3; 8 bases match TRBD2. The CDR3 consists of 19 residues. Germline loops: CDR1 SEHNR, CDR2 FQNEAQ (reference sequence). Trimming removed 8 bases from V and 2 bases from J; junction bases left unmatched: 21. CDR3 coding DNA: TGTGCCAGCCGACTCTGGGGGGGGACTAGAGGAATCGCCACAGATACGCAGTATTTT. Its translation: CASRLWGGTRGIATDTQYF.

This chain connects TRBV20-1 to TRBJ1-2, with 10 bases matching TRBD1. Germline loops: CDR1 DFQATT, CDR2 SNEGSKA (reference sequence). V dropped 6 bases and J dropped 5; count of bases not matched to a gene: 15. The CDR3 sequence is 16 residues long. The CDR3 bases are TGCAGTGCCAGAACCGGGACAGGGGATGTAGTTTATGGCTACACCTTC. Translated, it gives CSARTGTGDVVYGYTF.

This clonotype has just a few counts. This rearrangement joins TRBV5-1 to TRBJ2-3, with D hard to call. The CDR3 is 14 residues long. Trimming stripped 1 base from V and 3 bases from J, with 9 bases between. Germline V lookup: CDR1 SGHRS, CDR2 YFSETQ. The CDR3 region has the DNA TGCGCCAGCAGCTTGACGACGGCGACAGATACGCAGTATTTT. It yields the protein CASSLTTATDTQYF.

For this clonotype: Germline is not matched at one junction end, which may reflect a read error. The V gene is TRBV7-2, the J gene TRBJ2-1; D gene ambiguous. CDR3 length equals 13 residues. CDR1 and CDR2 from the germline V gene are SGHTA and FQGNSA. CDR3 DNA sequence: TGTGCCAGCACCCAAGGGTCCTACAATGGGCAGTTCTTC. It translates to CASTQGSYNGQFF.